A single sample is the source of the 8 T cell receptor beta chains below, sequenced in a study of blood T cells in healthy people across ages. The authors ran a second PCR of roughly 7 to 11 cycles using a sample-barcoded 5' primer and a J-beta primer mix. TCRdb used MiXCR to reprocess the 5' RACE reads, holding one entry per CDR3 protein. The table has fewer than 800,000 distinct CDR3 sequences, approximately 25% seen once. The data were also submitted as part of a second study, on T cells of mothers and their children.

The sequenced sample consisted of blood. The receptors were sampled from a boy aged 10-17 years in good health.

This clonotype turned up a few times. This chain's CDR3 is CASSMDGGAYEQYF. The CDR3 DNA follows: TGCGCCAGCAGCATGGACGGCGGCGCTTACGAGCAGTACTTC. The genes are TRBV5-1 and TRBJ2-7; D call uncertain. Trimming shortened V by 4 bases and J by 4 bases, and 15 bases separated the two germline ends. This CDR3 spans 14 amino acids. CDR1 and CDR2 (germline): SGHRS, YFSETQ.

This clonotype came up once. The chain links TRBV7-9 to TRBJ1-2; D might be TRBD1 (5 bases). Germline CDR1 and CDR2: SEHNR and FQNEAQ (reference sequence). V shed 5 bases and J shed 9 bases, with 16 bases lying between them. This CDR3 has 13 residues. The CDR3 loop reads CASSPGPGSSYTF. Here the CDR3 DNA reads TGTGCCAGCAGCCCCGGCCCAGGGAGTAGCTACACCTTC.

A few counts support this clonotype. The chain employs TRBV14 and TRBJ2-4; 7 bases agree with TRBD2. This CDR3 is built from 16 residues. Trimming cost V 4 bases and J 0 bases; bases outside gene matches: 6. Per the germline V gene, CDR1 is SGHDN and CDR2 is FVKESK. CDR3 loop: CASSRGGTIAKNIQYF. Written as DNA, the CDR3 is TGTGCCAGCAGCCGGGGAGGGACTATAGCCAAAAACATTCAGTACTTC. The full variable domain, with the rest looked up from reference TRBV14 and TRBJ2-4, is EAGVTQFPSHSVIEKGQTVTLRCDPISGHDNLYWYRRVMGKEIKFLLHFVKESKQDESGMPNNRFLAERTGGTYSTLKVQPAELEDSGVYFCASSRGGTIAKNIQYFGAGTRLSVL.

This clonotype was observed a handful of times. The chain combines TRBV6-5 with TRBJ2-1; the match to TRBD1 covers 9 bases. Judging by the DNA end, TRBJ2-7 fits better; the J call may be wrong. This CDR3 spans 15 amino acids. Germline loops: CDR1 MNHEY, CDR2 SVGAGI. Written as DNA, the CDR3 is TGTGCCAGCAGTATGCCGGGACAGGGAAACGTGGAGCAGTACTTC. Its protein product is CASSMPGQGNVEQYF.

The chain links TRBV28 to TRBJ2-7, with 9 bases matching TRBD1. Germline CDR1 is MDHEN and CDR2 is SYDVKM. This CDR3 is 14 amino acids long. The V and J ends lost 5 bases and 3 bases, in that order; junction bases with no gene match: 5. CDR3 in DNA: TGTGCCAGCAGTATAGGGACAGGGAGCTACGAGCAGTACTTC. Translated, it gives CASSIGTGSYEQYF.

The table lists this clonotype with a few counts. The rearrangement joins TRBV5-1 to TRBJ2-3; D gene unclear. V lost 0 bases to trimming and J lost 2 bases, with 4 bases between them. In germline, CDR1 is SGHRS, CDR2 YFSETQ. The CDR3 has 13 residues. CDR3 residues: CASSLAYTDTQYF. In nucleotides, the CDR3 is TGCGCCAGCAGCTTGGCCTACACAGATACGCAGTATTTT.

The chain couples TRBV9 to TRBJ2-7; D is perhaps TRBD1 or TRBD2 (6 bases each). Per germline, CDR1 SGDLS and CDR2 YYNGEE. The CDR3 sequence is 15 residues long. V lost 10 bases to trimming and J lost 1 base, with 21 bases between them. In DNA, the CDR3 is TGTGCCGGCCTAGGCGTGGGGGGCCTATCCTACGAGCAGTACTTC. It encodes CAGLGVGGLSYEQYF.

This clonotype was seen only a few times. The chain links TRBV21-1 to TRBJ2-1; no DNA check was done on the table's D call, TRBD1. TRBV21-1 is recorded as a pseudogene. This CDR3 contains 14 residues. The chain's CDR3 is CASSKFLVGDEQFF. The CDR3, as DNA: TGTGCCAGCAGCAAATTTCTAGTAGGGGATGAGCAGTTCTTC.